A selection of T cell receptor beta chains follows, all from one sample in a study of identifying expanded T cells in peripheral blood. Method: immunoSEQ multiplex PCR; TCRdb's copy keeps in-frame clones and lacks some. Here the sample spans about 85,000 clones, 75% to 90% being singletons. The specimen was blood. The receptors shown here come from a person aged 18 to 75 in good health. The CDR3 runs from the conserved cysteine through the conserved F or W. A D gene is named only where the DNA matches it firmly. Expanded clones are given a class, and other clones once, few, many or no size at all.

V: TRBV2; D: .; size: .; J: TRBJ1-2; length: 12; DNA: TGTGCCAGCAGTGAAACAGAAGGAAGTGTTACCTTC; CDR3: CASSETEGSVTF
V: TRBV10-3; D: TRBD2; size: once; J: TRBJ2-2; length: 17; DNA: TGTGCCATCAGTGGTTCGGGGGGGCATTTGGACACCGGGGAGCTGTTTTTT; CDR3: CAISGSGGHLDTGELFF
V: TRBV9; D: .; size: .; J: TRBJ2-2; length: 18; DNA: TGTGCCAGCAGCGTAACCCCCGGGGGCGGGAGTTTACCCGGGGAGCTGTTTTTT; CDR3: CASSVTPGGGSLPGELFF
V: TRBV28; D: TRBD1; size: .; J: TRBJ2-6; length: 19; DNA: TGTGCCAGCAGTTTTGGAGTCCCGGGACAGGGCTCTGGGGCCAACGTCCTGACTTTC; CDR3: CASSFGVPGQGSGANVLTF
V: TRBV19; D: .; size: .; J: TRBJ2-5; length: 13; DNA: TGTGCCAGTAGCCGGGGGGCGATGGATACCCAGTACTTC; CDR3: CASSRGAMDTQYF
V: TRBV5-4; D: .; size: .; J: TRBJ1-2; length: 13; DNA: TGTGCCAGCAGCTTGGGTCCGGGGACGGGCTACACCTTC; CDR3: CASSLGPGTGYTF
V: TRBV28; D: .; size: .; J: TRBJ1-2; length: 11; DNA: TGTGCCAGCAGTTTCGCTCTTGGCTACACCTTC; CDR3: CASSFALGYTF
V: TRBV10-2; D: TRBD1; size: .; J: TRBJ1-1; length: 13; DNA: TGCGCCAGCAGCCCCGGGACAGGCACTGAAGCTTTCTTT; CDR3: CASSPGTGTEAFF
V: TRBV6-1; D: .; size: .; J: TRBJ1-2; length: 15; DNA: TGTGCCAGCAGTGACCCAGCTGGAGGGGTCTATGGCTACACCTTC; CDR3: CASSDPAGGVYGYTF
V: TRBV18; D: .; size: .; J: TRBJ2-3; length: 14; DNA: TGTGCCAGCTCACCGGAGAGGAACACAGATACGCAGTATTTT; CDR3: CASSPERNTDTQYF
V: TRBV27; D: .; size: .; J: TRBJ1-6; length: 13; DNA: TGTGCCAGCAGTGCCACAGGGATTTCACCCCTCCACTTT; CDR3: CASSATGISPLHF
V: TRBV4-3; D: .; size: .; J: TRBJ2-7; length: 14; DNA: TGCGCCAGCAGCCAAGAAACTGGCGACTACGAGCAGTACTTC; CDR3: CASSQETGDYEQYF
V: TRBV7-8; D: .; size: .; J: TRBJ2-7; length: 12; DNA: TGTGCCAGCAGCTTAGAAGGGTCCGAGCAGTACTTC; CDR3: CASSLEGSEQYF
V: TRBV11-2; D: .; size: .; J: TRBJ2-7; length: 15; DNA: TGTGCCAGCAGCTTAGTCCTGGGATCGCTATACGAGCAGTACTTC; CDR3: CASSLVLGSLYEQYF
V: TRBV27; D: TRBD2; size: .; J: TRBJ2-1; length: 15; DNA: TGTGCCAGCAGTCGAGGACTAGATATGCACAATGAGCAGTTCTTC; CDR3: CASSRGLDMHNEQFF
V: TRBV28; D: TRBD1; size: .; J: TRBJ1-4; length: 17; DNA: TGTGCCAGCAGTTTCCGGCTTCGGACAGGGTTAGGGGAAAAACTGTTTTTT; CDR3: CASSFRLRTGLGEKLFF
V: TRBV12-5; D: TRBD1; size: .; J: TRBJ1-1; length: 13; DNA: TGTGCTAGTGGTAGGGACAGCAACACTGAAGCTTTCTTT; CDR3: CASGRDSNTEAFF
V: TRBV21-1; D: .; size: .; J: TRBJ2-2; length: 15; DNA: TGTGCCAGCAGCAATGGGAGGGATCACACCGGGGAGCTGTTTTTT; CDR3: CASSNGRDHTGELFF
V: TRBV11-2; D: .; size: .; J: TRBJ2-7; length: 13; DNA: TGTGCCAGCAGCTTAAGTAATACCTACGAGCAGTACTTC; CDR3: CASSLSNTYEQYF
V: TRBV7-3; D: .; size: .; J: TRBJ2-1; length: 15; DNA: TGTGCCAGCAGCTTAGGCTCGGCCACCTTAAATGAGCAGTTCTTC; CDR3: CASSLGSATLNEQFF
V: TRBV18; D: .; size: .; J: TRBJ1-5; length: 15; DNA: TGTGCCAGCTCACCTAACATAGGGAGCAATCAGCCCCAGCATTTT; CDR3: CASSPNIGSNQPQHF